This T cell receptor (beta chain) comes out of a study of T cell responses to AZD1222 COVID-19 vaccine. Second-dose intervals of approximately 4 or approximately 12 weeks were pooled. About this clone: What it recognizes is unknown.

Germline CDR1 LGHNA, CDR2 YSLEER. The CDR3 contains 20 residues. V shed 0 bases, J shed 4 bases, and the junction held 18 bases outside the gene matches. The repertoire was sequenced with immunoSEQ multiplex PCR; TCRdb's copy has only in-frame clones and lacks some. The sample includes 95,000 to 150,000 clones, about 93% of them seen just once. Study outcomes and limitations: With dominance at 160-218 and 743-854, vaccine-associated CD4 TCRs spanned spike. The donor group comprised mostly white British people and more females; the analysis possibly underestimated clonal diversity. Repertoires were obtained solely post-peak T cell response.

The chain employs TRBV4-3 and TRBJ1-3; TRBD1 aligns across 7 bases. The receptor comes from an adult who received the AZD1222 COVID-19 vaccine. The sample here was peripheral blood, taken 28 days after the second AZD1222 dose. The CDR3 spells CASSQDSKSAGTVRGNTIYF. CDR3 nucleotide sequence: TGCGCCAGCAGCCAAGACTCAAAAAGTGCCGGGACAGTGAGGGGAAACACCATATATTTT.